This T cell receptor (beta chain) emerged from a study of CD8 T cells in ankylosing spondylitis. In germline, CDR1 is SGHRS, CDR2 YFSETQ. Trimming took off 1 base at V and 4 bases at J, with 12 bases between the two ends. This CDR3 is 15 amino acids long. Study-level findings and limits: The authors found the disease-linked clones to be CD8+ and relatively rare in peripheral blood. Previously reported in reactive arthritis synovial fluid and blood were some of the motif variants. Within ankylosing spondylitis blood, a TCR beta motif made up of eight or nine highly homologous variants appeared to be characteristic.

Quantitative molecular-barcoded 5'-RACE generated the TCR beta libraries. TCRdb ran MiXCR on the 5' RACE reads and lists one entry per CDR3 protein. The sample records around 490,000 distinct CDR3 sequences, about 5.4% being singletons. This clonotype was detected many times. Its target is unknown. V and J are TRBV5-1 and TRBJ1-5; D not resolved. The receptor was derived from a male donor with ankylosing spondylitis. Sequencing input: blood, either unsorted or a sorted T cell fraction (not recorded which). The DNA for the CDR3 is TGCGCCAGCAGCTTGTGGGCACAGCCTAATCAGCCCCAGCATTTT. Protein: CASSLWAQPNQPQHF. Full variable domain (remainder filled in from reference TRBV5-1 and TRBJ1-5): KAGVTQTPRYLIKTRGQQVTLSCSPISGHRSVSWYQQTPGQGLQFLFEYFSETQRNKGNFPGRFSGRQFSNSRSEMNVSTLELGDSALYLCASSLWAQPNQPQHFGDGTRLSIL.